The rows below give T cell receptor beta chains drawn from one sample of a study of human T cells and chemical hapten exposure. From the RACE reads, TCRdb called clonotypes with MiXCR, one entry per CDR3 protein. In the table there are 100,000 to 120,000 distinct CDR3 sequences, 30% to 35% of which are singletons. This specimen consisted of whole blood, obtained in connection with sensitization to the hapten diphenylcyclopropenone (DPC). Receptors were obtained from a man aged 35-49 years with alopecia areata. Some clones in this sample may be carry-over from other donors' samples. The CDR3 runs from the conserved cysteine through the conserved F or W. Each record gives: CDR3 protein, CDR3 DNA, J gene, V gene, clone size, D gene. D genes are given only for firm matches. Size is omitted from some rows. Given values are once, few, many or a class for expanded clones.

cdr3_aa: CASSSNTGLPMTGELFF
cdr3_nt: TGTGCCAGCAGTTCGAACACGGGGCTACCGATGACCGGGGAGCTGTTTTTT
j_call: TRBJ2-2
v_call: TRBV6-2/TRBV6-3
clone_size: .
d_call: .

cdr3_aa: CASSFWGYEQYF
cdr3_nt: TGTGCCAGCAGTTTTTGGGGCTACGAGCAGTACTTC
j_call: TRBJ2-7
v_call: TRBV12-3/TRBV12-4
clone_size: .
d_call: .

cdr3_aa: CASLKPIPYNEQFF
cdr3_nt: TGTGCCAGTCTGAAGCCAATCCCTTACAATGAGCAGTTCTTC
j_call: TRBJ2-1
v_call: TRBV12-3/TRBV12-4
clone_size: few
d_call: .

cdr3_aa: CASSLQGQGNTEAFF
cdr3_nt: TGTGCCAGCAGTTTACAGGGGCAGGGGAACACTGAAGCTTTCTTT
j_call: TRBJ1-1
v_call: TRBV28
clone_size: .
d_call: .

cdr3_aa: CASSDLALAGAPDTQYF
cdr3_nt: TGTGCCAGCAGTGACTTGGCTCTGGCGGGAGCTCCAGATACGCAGTATTTT
j_call: TRBJ2-3
v_call: TRBV6-1
clone_size: .
d_call: TRBD2

cdr3_aa: CASSLGASSSYEQYF
cdr3_nt: TGTGCCAGCAGCTTAGGAGCCTCTAGCAGCTACGAGCAGTACTTC
j_call: TRBJ2-7
v_call: TRBV7-2
clone_size: once
d_call: .

cdr3_aa: CASSYDWENYGYTF
cdr3_nt: TGTGCCAGCAGCTACGACTGGGAGAACTATGGCTACACCTTC
j_call: TRBJ1-2
v_call: TRBV12-3/TRBV12-4
clone_size: few
d_call: .

cdr3_aa: CASSMSFGGADKDTQYF
cdr3_nt: TGTGCCAGTAGTATGTCGTTTGGCGGGGCAGACAAGGATACGCAGTATTTT
j_call: TRBJ2-3
v_call: TRBV19
clone_size: .
d_call: .

cdr3_aa: CASRLDRGREYF
cdr3_nt: TGTGCCAGCAGACTAGACAGGGGGCGTGAGTACTTC
j_call: TRBJ2-7
v_call: TRBV5-6
clone_size: few
d_call: TRBD1

cdr3_aa: CASSTPDSNTDTQYF
cdr3_nt: TGTGCCAGCAGTACACCGGACAGCAACACAGATACGCAGTATTTT
j_call: TRBJ2-3
v_call: TRBV12-3/TRBV12-4
clone_size: few
d_call: .

cdr3_aa: CSARRDTQYF
cdr3_nt: TGCAGTGCTAGGAGGGATACGCAGTATTTT
j_call: TRBJ2-3
v_call: TRBV20-1
clone_size: few
d_call: .

cdr3_aa: CASSQGQGATEAFF
cdr3_nt: TGCGCCAGCAGCCAGGGACAGGGGGCCACTGAAGCTTTCTTT
j_call: TRBJ1-1
v_call: TRBV4-1
clone_size: .
d_call: TRBD1